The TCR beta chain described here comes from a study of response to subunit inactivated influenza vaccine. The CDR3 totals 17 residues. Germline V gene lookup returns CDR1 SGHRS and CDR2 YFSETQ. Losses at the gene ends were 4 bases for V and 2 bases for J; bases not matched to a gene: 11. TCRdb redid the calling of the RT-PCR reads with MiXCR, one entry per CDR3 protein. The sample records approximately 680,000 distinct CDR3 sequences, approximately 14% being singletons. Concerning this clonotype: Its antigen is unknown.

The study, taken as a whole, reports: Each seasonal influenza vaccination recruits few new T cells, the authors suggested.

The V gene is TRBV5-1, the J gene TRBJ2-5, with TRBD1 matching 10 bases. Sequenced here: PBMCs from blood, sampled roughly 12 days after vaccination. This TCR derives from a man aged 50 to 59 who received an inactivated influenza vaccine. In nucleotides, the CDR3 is TGCGCCAGCAGCGTGGGGGTCCGGACAGGGGGACAAGAGACCCAGTACTTC. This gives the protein CASSVGVRTGGQETQYF.